The TCR beta chain under discussion was sequenced for a study of Graves' ophthalmopathy and Graves' hyperthyroidism. Amplified material comprised TCR beta CDR3 regions derived from RNA transcripts. An initial RT-PCR round employing HTBI primers preceded a second-round multiplex PCR. In TCRdb, the multiplex PCR reads were re-called with MiXCR into one record per CDR3 protein. Of 35,000 to 50,000 distinct CDR3 sequences in the sample, about 50% were seen once. This clonotype has ten or more counts. Germline lookup yields CDR1 SGDLS and CDR2 YYNGEE. The CDR3 is 15 amino acids. Germline trimming cut 4 bases from V and 6 bases from J; bases unmatched to any gene: 12.

V usage is TRBV9 and J usage is TRBJ1-1; TRBD1 aligns across 7 bases. Sample: peripheral blood. This clonotype was obtained from an adult woman with stable Graves' hyperthyroidism. The chain's CDR3 is CASSLGQAGGSEAFF. The DNA of the CDR3 is TGTGCCAGCAGCCTCGGACAGGCCGGGGGCTCTGAAGCTTTCTTT. The full variable domain, its missing parts supplied by reference TRBV9 and TRBJ1-1, is DSGVTQTPKHLITATGQRVTLRCSPRSGDLSVYWYQQSLDQGLQFLIQYYNGEERAKGNILERFSAQQFPDLHSELNLSSLELGDSALYFCASSLGQAGGSEAFFGQGTRLTVV.